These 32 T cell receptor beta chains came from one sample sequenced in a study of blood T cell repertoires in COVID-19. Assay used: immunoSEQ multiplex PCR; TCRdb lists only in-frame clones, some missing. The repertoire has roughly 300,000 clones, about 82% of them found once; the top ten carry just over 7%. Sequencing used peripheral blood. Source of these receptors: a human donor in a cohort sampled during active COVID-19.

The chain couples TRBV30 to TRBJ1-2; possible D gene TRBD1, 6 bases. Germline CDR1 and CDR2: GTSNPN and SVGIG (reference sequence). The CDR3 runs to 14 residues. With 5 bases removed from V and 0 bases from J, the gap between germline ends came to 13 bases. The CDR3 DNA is TGTGCCTGGTATCGACAGGCAGCTAACTATGGCTACACCTTC. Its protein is CAWYRQAANYGYTF.

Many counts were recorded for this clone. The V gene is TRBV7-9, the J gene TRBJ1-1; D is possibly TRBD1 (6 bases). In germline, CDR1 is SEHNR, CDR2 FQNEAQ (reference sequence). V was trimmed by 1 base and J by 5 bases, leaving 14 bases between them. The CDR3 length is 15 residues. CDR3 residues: CASSLGEGRGTEAFF. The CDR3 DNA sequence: TGTGCCAGCAGCTTAGGGGAAGGAAGGGGGACTGAAGCTTTCTTT.

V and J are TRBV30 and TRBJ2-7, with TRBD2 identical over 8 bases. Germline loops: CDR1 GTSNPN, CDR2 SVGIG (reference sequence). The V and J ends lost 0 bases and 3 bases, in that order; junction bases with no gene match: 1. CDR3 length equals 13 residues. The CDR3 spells CAWSVTSGYEQYF. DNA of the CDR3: TGTGCCTGGAGTGTAACTAGCGGCTACGAGCAGTACTTC.

CDR3 coding DNA: TGTGCCAGCAGCTTGGCCACACCCACCACCGGGGAGCTGTTTTTT. Encoded protein: CASSLATPTTGELFF. J is TRBJ2-2 and V is TRBV5-8, with unresolved D. The V and J ends lost 0 bases and 4 bases respectively, with 10 bases between them. This CDR3 is 15 amino acids long. Germline CDR1 and CDR2: SGHTS and YDEGEE.

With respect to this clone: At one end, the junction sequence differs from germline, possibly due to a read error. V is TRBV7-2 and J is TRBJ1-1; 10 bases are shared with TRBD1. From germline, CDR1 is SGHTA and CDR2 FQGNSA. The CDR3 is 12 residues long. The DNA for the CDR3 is TGTGCCAGCAGCTTAGTCGGACAGGGGGTTCTCTTT. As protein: CASSLVGQGVLF.

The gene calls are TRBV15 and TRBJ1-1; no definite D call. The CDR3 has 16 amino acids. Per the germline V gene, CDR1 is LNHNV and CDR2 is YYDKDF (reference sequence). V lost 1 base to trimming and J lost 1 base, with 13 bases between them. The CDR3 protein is CATSRGSTLPNTEAFF. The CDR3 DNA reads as TGTGCCACCAGCAGAGGCAGTACCCTCCCGAACACTGAAGCTTTCTTT.

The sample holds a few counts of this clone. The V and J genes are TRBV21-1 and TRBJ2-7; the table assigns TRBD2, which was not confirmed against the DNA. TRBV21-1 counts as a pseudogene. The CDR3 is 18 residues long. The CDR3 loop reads CASSKRASGGRSFYEQYF. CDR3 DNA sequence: TGTGCCAGCAGCAAGAGGGCTAGCGGGGGCCGCTCCTTTTACGAGCAGTACTTC.

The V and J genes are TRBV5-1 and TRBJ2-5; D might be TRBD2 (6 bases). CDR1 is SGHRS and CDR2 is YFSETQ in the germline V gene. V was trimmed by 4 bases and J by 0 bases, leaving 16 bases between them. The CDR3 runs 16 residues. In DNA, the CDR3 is TGCGCCAGCAGCCGCCGACTAGTTTCGGACCAAGAGACCCAGTACTTC. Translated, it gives CASSRRLVSDQETQYF.

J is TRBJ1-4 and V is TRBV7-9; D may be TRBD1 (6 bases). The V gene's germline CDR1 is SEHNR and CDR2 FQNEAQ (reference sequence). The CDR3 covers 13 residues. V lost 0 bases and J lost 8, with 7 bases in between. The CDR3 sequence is CASSLAGGEKLFF. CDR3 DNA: TGTGCCAGCAGCTTAGCTGGGGGCGAAAAACTGTTTTTT.

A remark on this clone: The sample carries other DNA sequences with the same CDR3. The CDR3: CASSLGQGTGELFF. DNA of the CDR3: TGCGCCAGCAGCTTAGGACAGGGCACCGGGGAGCTGTTTTTT. The V call is TRBV5-1, the J call TRBJ2-2; the match to TRBD1 covers 8 bases. CDR3 length: 14 amino acids. V was pared by 2 bases and J by 4 bases, with 1 base of the junction left unmatched. Germline CDR1 SGHRS, CDR2 YFSETQ. Complete variable domain (other parts from reference TRBV5-1 and TRBJ2-2): KAGVTQTPRYLIKTRGQQVTLSCSPISGHRSVSWYQQTPGQGLQFLFEYFSETQRNKGNFPGRFSGRQFSNSRSEMNVSTLELGDSALYLCASSLGQGTGELFFGEGSRLTVL.

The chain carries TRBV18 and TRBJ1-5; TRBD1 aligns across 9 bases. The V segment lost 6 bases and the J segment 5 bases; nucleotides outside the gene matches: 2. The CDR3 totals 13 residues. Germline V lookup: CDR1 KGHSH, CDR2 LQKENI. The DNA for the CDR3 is TGTGCCAGCTCGGGACAGGGTGATCAGCCCCAGCATTTT. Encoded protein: CASSGQGDQPQHF.

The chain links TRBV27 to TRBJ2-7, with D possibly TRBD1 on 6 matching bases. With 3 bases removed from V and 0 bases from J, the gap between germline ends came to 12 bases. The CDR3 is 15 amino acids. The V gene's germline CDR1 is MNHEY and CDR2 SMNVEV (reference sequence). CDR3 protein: CASSFQRTVSYEQYF. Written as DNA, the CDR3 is TGTGCCAGCAGTTTTCAAAGGACAGTCTCCTACGAGCAGTACTTC.

This CDR3 reads CASSVGGFSGNTIYF. The CDR3 DNA is TGTGCCAGCAGCGTAGGAGGGTTCTCTGGAAACACCATATATTTT. The chain carries TRBV9 and TRBJ1-3; D gene uncertain. V lost 0 bases to trimming and J lost 0 bases, with 7 bases between them. There are 15 residues in the CDR3. CDR1 is SGDLS, CDR2 YYNGEE, per germline.

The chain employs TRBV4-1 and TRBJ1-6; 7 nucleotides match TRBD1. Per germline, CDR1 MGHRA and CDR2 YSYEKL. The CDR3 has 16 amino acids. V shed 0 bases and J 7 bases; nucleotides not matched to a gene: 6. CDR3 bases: TGCGCCAGCAGCCAAGAGGGTAGGGGGCACAATTCACCCCTCCACTTT. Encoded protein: CASSQEGRGHNSPLHF.

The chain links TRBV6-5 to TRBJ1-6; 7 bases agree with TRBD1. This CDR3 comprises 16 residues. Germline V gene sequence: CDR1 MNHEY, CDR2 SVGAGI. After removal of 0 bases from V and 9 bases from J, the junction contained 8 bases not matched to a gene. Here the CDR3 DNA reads TGTGCCAGCAGTTACTCGAAGCATCAGGGGGTTTCACCCCTCCACTTT. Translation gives CASSYSKHQGVSPLHF.

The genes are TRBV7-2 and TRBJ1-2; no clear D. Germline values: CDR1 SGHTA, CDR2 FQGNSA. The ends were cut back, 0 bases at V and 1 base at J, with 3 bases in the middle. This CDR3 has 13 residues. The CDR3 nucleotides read TGTGCCAGCAGCTTAGCCTATAACTATGGCTACACCTTC. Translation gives CASSLAYNYGYTF.

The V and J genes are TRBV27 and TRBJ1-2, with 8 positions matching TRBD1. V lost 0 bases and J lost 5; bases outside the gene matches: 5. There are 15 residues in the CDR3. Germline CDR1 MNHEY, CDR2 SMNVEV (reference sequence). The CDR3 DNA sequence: TGTGCCAGCAGTTTATCCGGGACAGGAGTTTATGGCTACACCTTC. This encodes CASSLSGTGVYGYTF.

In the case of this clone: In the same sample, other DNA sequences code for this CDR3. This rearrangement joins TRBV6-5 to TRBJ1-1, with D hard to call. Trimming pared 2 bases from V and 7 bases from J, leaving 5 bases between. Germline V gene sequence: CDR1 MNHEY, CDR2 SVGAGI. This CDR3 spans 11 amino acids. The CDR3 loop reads CASSYRGEAFF. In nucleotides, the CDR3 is TGTGCCAGCAGTTACCGCGGTGAAGCTTTCTTT.

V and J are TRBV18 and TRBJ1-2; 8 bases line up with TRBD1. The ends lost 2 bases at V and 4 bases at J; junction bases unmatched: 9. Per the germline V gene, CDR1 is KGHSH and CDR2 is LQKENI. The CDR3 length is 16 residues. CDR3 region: CASSPRTGLEVYGYTF. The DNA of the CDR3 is TGTGCCAGCTCACCAAGGACAGGGCTTGAAGTCTATGGCTACACCTTC.

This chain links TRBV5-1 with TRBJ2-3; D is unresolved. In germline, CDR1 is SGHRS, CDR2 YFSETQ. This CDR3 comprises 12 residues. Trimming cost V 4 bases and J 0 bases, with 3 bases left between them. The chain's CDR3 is CASSHSTDTQYF. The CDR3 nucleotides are TGCGCCAGCAGCCATAGCACAGATACGCAGTATTTT.

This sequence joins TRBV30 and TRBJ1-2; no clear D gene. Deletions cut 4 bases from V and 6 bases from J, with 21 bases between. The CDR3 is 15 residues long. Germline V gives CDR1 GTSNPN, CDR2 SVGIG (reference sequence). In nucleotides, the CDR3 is TGTGCCTGGAATCCCGGGATCCTCTCTCCCGATGGCTACACCTTC. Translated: CAWNPGILSPDGYTF. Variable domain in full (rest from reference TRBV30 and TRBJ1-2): SQTIHQWPATLVQPVGSPLSLECTVEGTSNPNLYWYRQAAGRGLQLLFYSVGIGQISSEVPQNLSASRPQDRQFILSSKKLLLSDSGFYLCAWNPGILSPDGYTFGSGTRLTVV.

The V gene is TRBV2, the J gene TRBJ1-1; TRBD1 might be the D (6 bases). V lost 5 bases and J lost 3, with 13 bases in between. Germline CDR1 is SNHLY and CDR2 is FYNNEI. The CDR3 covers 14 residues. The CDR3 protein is CASSSGVGYTEAFF. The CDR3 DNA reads TGTGCCAGCAGTTCAGGGGTAGGGTACACTGAAGCTTTCTTT.

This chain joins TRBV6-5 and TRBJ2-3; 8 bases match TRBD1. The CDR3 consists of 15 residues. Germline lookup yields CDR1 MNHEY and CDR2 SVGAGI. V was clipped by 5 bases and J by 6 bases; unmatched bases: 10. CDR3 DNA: TGTGCCAGCAGTCCCGACAGGGGATTGTTGGATACGCAGTATTTT. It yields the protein CASSPDRGLLDTQYF.

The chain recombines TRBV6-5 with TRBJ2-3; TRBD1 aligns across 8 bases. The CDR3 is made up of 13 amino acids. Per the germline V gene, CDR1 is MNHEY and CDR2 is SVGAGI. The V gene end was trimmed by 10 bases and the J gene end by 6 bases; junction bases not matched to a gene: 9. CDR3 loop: CATSGQGSDTQYF. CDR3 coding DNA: TGTGCCACATCCGGACAGGGTAGCGATACGCAGTATTTT.

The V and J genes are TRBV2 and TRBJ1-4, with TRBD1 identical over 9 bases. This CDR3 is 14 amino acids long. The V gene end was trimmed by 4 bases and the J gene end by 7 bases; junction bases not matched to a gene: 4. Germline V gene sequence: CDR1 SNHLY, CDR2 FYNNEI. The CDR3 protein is CASSAGTGLEKLFF. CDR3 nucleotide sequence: TGTGCCAGCAGTGCCGGGACAGGGCTTGAAAAACTGTTTTTT. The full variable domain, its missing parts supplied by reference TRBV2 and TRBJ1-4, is EPEVTQTPSHQVTQMGQEVILRCVPISNHLYFYWYRQILGQKVEFLVSFYNNEISEKSEIFDDQFSVERPDGSNFTLKIRSTKLEDSAMYFCASSAGTGLEKLFFGSGTQLSVL.

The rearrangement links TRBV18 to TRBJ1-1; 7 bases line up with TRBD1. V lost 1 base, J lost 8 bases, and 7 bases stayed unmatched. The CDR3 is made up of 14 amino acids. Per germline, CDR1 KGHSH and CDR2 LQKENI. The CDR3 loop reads CASSPLGTDFEAFF. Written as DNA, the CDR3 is TGTGCCAGCTCACCACTGGGGACAGACTTCGAAGCTTTCTTT. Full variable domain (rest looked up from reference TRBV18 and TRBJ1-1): NAGVMQNPRHLVRRRGQEARLRCSPMKGHSHVYWYRQLPEEGLKFMVYLQKENIIDESGMPKERFSAEFPKEGPSILRIQQVVRGDSAAYFCASSPLGTDFEAFFGQGTRLTVV.

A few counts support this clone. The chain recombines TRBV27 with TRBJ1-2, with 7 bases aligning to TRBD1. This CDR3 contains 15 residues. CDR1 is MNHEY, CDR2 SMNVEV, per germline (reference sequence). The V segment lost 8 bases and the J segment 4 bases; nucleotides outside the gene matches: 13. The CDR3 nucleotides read TGTGCCAGCGCCCGACAGGGTCAGACCAGCTATGGCTACACCTTC. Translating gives CASARQGQTSYGYTF.

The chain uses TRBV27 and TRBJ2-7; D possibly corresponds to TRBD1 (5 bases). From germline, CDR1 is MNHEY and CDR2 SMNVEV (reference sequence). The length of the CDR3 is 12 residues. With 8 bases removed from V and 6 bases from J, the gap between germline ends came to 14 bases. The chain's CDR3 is CASGQPELEQYF. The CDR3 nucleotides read TGTGCCAGCGGACAACCAGAACTCGAGCAGTACTTC.

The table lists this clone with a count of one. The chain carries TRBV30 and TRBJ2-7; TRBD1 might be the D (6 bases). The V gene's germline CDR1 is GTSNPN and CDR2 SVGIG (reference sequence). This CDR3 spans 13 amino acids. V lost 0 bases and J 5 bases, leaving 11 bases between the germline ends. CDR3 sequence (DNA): TGTGCCTGGAGTGTTGGTCAGGGGAACGAGCAGTACTTC. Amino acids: CAWSVGQGNEQYF.

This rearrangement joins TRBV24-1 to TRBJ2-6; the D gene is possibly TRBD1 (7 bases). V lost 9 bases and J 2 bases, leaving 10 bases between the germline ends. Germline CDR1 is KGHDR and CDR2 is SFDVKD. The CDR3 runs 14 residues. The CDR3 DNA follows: TGTGCCACCGGAGGGGGCGCTGGGGCCAACGTCCTGACTTTC. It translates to CATGGGAGANVLTF.

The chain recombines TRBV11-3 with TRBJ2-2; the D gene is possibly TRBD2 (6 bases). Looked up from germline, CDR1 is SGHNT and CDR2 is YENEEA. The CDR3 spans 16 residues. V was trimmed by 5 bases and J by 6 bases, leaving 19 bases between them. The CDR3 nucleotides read TGTGCCAGCAGCCCTAGCGCAGGGAGAGTTTCCGGGGAGCTGTTTTTT. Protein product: CASSPSAGRVSGELFF.

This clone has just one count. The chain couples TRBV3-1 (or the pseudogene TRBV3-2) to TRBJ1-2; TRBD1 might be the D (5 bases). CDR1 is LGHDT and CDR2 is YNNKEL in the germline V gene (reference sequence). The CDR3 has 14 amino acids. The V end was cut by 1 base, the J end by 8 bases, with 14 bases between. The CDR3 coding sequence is TGTGCCAGCAGCCAAGGGGTTTTGCGGGACGGCTACACCTTC. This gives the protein CASSQGVLRDGYTF.